This TCR beta chain was retrieved from a study of T cell responses to AZD1222 COVID-19 vaccine. CDR1 is MDHEN, CDR2 SYDVKM, per germline. V was cut by 5 bases and J by 5 bases, with 10 bases left in between. The CDR3 has 13 amino acids. The assay was immunoSEQ multiplex PCR, and TCRdb's table has in-frame clones only and misses some. The sample contains 150,000 to 200,000 clones, roughly 94% of which appear only once. This specimen consisted of peripheral blood, obtained on day 0 of AZD1222 vaccination. J is TRBJ1-5 and V is TRBV28, with a tentative D call TRBD1 (5 bases). The TCR originated in an adult in good health. DNA for the CDR3: TGTGCCAGCAGTCCGGGGGGGGATCAGCCCCAGCATTTT. This translates into CASSPGGDQPQHF.